This TCR beta chain emerged from a study of T cells in severe cutaneous drug reactions. CDR1 and CDR2 from the germline V gene are DFQATT and SNEGSKA (reference sequence). The CDR3 length is 15 residues. Its frequency marks this clonotype as medium-sized. The patients sequenced had a carbamazepine-induced Stevens-Johnson syndrome or toxic epidermal necrolysis reaction. The iRepertoire multiplex PCR system with TCR subtype-specific primers built both bulk and single-cell libraries. For each CDR3 protein, TCRdb gives one entry from its re-call of the multiplex PCR reads, without DNA. The repertoire table contains 9,000 to 13,000 distinct CDR3 sequences.

The gene calls are TRBV20-1 and TRBJ2-7; with no DNA, the TCRdb D assignment of TRBD1 cannot be verified. This clonotype was obtained from a human donor with Stevens-Johnson syndrome, a severe cutaneous drug reaction. The specimen sequenced was cells from a skin blister. The CDR3 sequence is CSAENGQSPDYEQYF.